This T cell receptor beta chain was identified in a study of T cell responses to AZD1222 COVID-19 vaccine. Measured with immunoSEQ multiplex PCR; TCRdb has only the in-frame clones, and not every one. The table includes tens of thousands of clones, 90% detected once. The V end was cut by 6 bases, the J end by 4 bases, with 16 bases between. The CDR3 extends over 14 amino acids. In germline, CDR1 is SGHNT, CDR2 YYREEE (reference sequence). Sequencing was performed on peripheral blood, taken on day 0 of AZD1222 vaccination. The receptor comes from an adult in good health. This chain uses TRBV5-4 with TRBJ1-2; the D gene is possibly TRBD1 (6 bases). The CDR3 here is CASTEQQGGYGYTF. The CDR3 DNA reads TGTGCCAGCACCGAGCAACAGGGCGGCTATGGCTACACCTTC.